This is a list of T cell receptor beta chains from one sample in a study of blood T cell repertoires in COVID-19. Only in-frame clones appear in the TCRdb table, and some are missing; sequencing was by immunoSEQ multiplex PCR. This table has about 100,000 clones, approximately 86% appearing once. Sequencing used peripheral blood. Receptor source: a man aged 50 or older with active or convalescent COVID-19. CDR3s include the opening cysteine and the closing phenylalanine or tryptophan. Each record gives: J gene, clone size, D gene, V gene, CDR3 protein, CDR3 DNA. D genes are given only for firm matches. Clone sizes are given selectively: once, few, many, or a class where the clone is expanded.

>TRBJ2-3|once|TRBD1|TRBV6-5
CASSYGQGKADTQYF
TGTGCCAGCAGTTACGGACAGGGAAAGGCAGATACGCAGTATTTT
>TRBJ1-6|NA|NA|TRBV7-9
CASSLGPSSPLHF
TGTGCCAGCAGCCTGGGCCCGTCTTCACCCCTCCACTTT
>TRBJ2-3|NA|TRBD1|TRBV5-1
CASSSGTGGVDTQYF
TGCGCCAGCAGCTCCGGGACAGGGGGCGTAGATACGCAGTATTTT
>TRBJ2-7|NA|TRBD1|TRBV5-6
CASSFQGAPYEQYF
TGTGCCAGCAGCTTCCAGGGGGCACCCTACGAACAGTACTTC
>TRBJ2-1|NA|NA|TRBV6-1
CASSEVANQQFF
TGTGCCAGCAGTGAGGTCGCGAACCAGCAGTTCTTC
>TRBJ2-7|NA|NA|TRBV30
CAWSVTFSYEQYF
TGTGCCTGGAGTGTCACTTTCTCCTACGAGCAGTACTTC
>TRBJ1-1|NA|NA|TRBV28
CARVSQANTEAFF
TGTGCCAGAGTCTCTCAAGCGAACACTGAAGCTTTCTTT
>TRBJ2-7|NA|NA|TRBV18
CASSPPTQGRHEQYF
TGTGCCAGCTCACCACCGACTCAGGGTCGGCACGAGCAGTACTTC
>TRBJ2-2|NA|TRBD1|TRBV5-1
CASSLLGQGAGELFF
TGCGCCAGCAGCTTGCTCGGACAGGGGGCCGGGGAGCTGTTTTTT
>TRBJ2-6|NA|NA|TRBV27
CASSSDRTPGANVLTF
TGTGCCAGCAGTTCTGACAGGACCCCTGGGGCCAACGTCCTGACTTTC
>TRBJ2-7|NA|NA|TRBV9
CASSVGSADLAYEQYF
TGTGCCAGCAGCGTAGGGTCAGCGGACCTAGCCTACGAGCAGTACTTC
>TRBJ2-2|NA|TRBD1|TRBV19
CASNLQGVNTGELFF
TGTGCCAGTAACCTACAGGGGGTAAACACCGGGGAGCTGTTTTTT
>TRBJ1-1|NA|TRBD1|TRBV29-1
CSVRDRGTGTEAFF
TGCAGCGTCAGGGACAGGGGGACCGGGACTGAAGCTTTCTTT
>TRBJ2-5|NA|NA|TRBV2
CASSDRVGETQYF
TGTGCCAGCAGTGACAGGGTCGGGGAGACCCAGTACTTC
>TRBJ2-3|NA|NA|TRBV27
CASSLSRGTDTQYF
TGTGCCAGCAGTTTATCCCGAGGCACAGATACGCAGTATTTT
>TRBJ2-1|few|TRBD2|TRBV30
CAWNEISGRSGYEQFF
TGTGCCTGGAATGAGATTAGCGGGAGATCTGGATATGAGCAGTTCTTC
>TRBJ1-1|NA|NA|TRBV7-8
CASSLGGRLDEAFF
TGTGCCAGCAGCTTAGGGGGGAGGTTGGATGAAGCTTTCTTT
>TRBJ2-7|NA|NA|TRBV27
CASSKGGGLEQYF
TGTGCCAGCAGTAAAGGGGGGGGCCTCGAGCAGTACTTC
>TRBJ1-1|NA|NA|TRBV12-3/TRBV12-4
CASSLRAGGEAFF
TGTGCCAGCAGTTTAAGGGCGGGGGGTGAAGCTTTCTTT
>TRBJ1-1|NA|NA|TRBV7-9
CASSPGDFNTEAFF
TGTGCCAGCAGCCCAGGTGATTTCAACACTGAAGCTTTCTTT
>TRBJ1-2|NA|TRBD1|TRBV24-1
CATSRGQYYGYTF
TGTGCCACCAGCAGGGGGCAGTACTATGGCTACACCTTC
>TRBJ1-1|NA|TRBD1|TRBV10-3
CAISGGQGGTEAFF
TGTGCCATCTCGGGGGGACAGGGAGGCACTGAAGCTTTCTTT
>TRBJ2-7|NA|NA|TRBV25-1
CASIGDGGSYEQYF
TGTGCCAGCATTGGGGACGGAGGGTCCTACGAGCAGTACTTC
>TRBJ1-2|few|TRBD1|TRBV27
CASRGQGAYGYTF
TGTGCCAGCAGAGGACAGGGAGCCTATGGCTACACCTTC
>TRBJ2-7|NA|TRBD2|TRBV7-8
CASSFSGRKEQYF
TGTGCCAGCAGCTTTAGCGGGAGGAAAGAGCAGTACTTC
>TRBJ2-1|NA|TRBD1|TRBV30
CAWSLPGQGKEFF
TGTGCCTGGAGCCTGCCGGGACAGGGAAAGGAGTTCTTC
>TRBJ1-2|NA|NA|TRBV19
CASRAGGAEKYGYTF
TGTGCCAGTAGGGCCGGCGGGGCGGAAAAATATGGCTACACCTTC
>TRBJ1-1|once|NA|TRBV12-3/TRBV12-4
CASSFLPGKAFF
TGTGCCAGCAGTTTCCTTCCAGGGAAAGCTTTCTTT
>TRBJ2-1|once|TRBD2|TRBV19
CASSINSWEGHNEQFF
TGTGCCAGTAGTATAAACTCGTGGGAGGGGCACAATGAGCAGTTCTTC
>TRBJ1-1|NA|NA|TRBV27
CASSFTGRATEAFF
TGTGCCAGCAGTTTTACAGGGCGGGCCACTGAAGCTTTCTTT
>TRBJ2-3|NA|TRBD2|TRBV29-1
CSNLGLAGGPSDTQYF
TGCAGCAACTTAGGACTAGCGGGAGGGCCGTCAGATACGCAGTATTTT
>TRBJ2-7|few|NA|TRBV2
CASSEDRDYEQYF
TGTGCCAGCAGTGAAGACAGAGACTACGAGCAGTACTTC